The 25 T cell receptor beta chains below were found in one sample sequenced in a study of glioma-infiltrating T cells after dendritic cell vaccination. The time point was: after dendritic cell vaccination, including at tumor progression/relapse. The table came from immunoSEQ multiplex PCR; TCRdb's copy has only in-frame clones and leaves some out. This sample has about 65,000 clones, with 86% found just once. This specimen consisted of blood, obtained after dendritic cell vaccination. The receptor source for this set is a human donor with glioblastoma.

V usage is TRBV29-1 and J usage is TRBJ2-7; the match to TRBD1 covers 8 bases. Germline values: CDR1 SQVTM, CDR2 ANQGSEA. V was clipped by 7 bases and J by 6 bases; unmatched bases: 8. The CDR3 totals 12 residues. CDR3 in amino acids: CSARQGIGEQYF. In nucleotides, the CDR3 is TGCAGCGCCAGACAGGGGATAGGCGAGCAGTACTTC.

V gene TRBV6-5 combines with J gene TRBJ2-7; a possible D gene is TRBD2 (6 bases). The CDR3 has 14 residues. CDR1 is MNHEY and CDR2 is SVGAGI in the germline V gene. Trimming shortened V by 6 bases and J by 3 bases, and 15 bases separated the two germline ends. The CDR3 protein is CASSPRGDFYEQYF. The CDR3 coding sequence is TGTGCCAGCAGCCCCCGAGGGGACTTCTACGAGCAGTACTTC.

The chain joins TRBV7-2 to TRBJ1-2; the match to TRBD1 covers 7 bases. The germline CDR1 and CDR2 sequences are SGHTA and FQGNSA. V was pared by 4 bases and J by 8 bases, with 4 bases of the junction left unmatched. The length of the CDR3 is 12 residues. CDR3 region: CASSYRDSGYTF. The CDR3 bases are TGTGCCAGCAGCTACAGGGACAGCGGCTACACCTTC.

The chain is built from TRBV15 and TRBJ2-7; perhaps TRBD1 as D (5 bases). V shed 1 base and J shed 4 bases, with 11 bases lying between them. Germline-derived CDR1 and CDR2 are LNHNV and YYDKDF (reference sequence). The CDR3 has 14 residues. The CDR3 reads CATSRAETEYEQYF. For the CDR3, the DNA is TGTGCCACCAGCAGAGCTGAGACAGAGTACGAGCAGTACTTC.

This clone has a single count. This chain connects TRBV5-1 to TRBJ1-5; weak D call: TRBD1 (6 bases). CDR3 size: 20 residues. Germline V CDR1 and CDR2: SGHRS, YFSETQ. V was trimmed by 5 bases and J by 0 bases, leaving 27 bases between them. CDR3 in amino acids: CASSPRGGDILLHSNQPQHF. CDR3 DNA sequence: TGCGCCAGCAGTCCGAGGGGGGGGGATATCCTTTTACATAGCAATCAGCCCCAGCATTTT.

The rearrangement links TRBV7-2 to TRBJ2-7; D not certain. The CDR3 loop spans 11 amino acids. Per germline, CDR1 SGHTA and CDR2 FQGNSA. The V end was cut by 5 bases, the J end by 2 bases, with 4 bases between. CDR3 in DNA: TGTGCCAGCAGCACTGCCTACGAGCAGTACTTC. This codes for CASSTAYEQYF.

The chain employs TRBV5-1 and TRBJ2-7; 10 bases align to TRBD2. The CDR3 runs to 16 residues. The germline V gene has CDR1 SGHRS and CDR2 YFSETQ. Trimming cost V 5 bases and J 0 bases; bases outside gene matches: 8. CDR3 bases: TGCGCCAGCAGAGAGCGGGAGGGCTTTAGCTCCTACGAGCAGTACTTC. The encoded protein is CASREREGFSSYEQYF.

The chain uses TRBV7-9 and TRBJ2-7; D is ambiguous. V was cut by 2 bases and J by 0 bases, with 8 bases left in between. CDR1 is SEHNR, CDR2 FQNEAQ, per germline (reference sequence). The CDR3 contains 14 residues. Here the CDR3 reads CASSLHASSYEQYF. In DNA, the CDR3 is TGTGCCAGCAGCTTACACGCGAGCTCCTACGAGCAGTACTTC. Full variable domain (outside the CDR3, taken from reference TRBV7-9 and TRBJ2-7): DTGVSQNPRHKITKRGQNVTFRCDPISEHNRLYWYRQTLGQGPEFLTYFQNEAQLEKSRLLSDRFSAERPKGSFSTLEIQRTEQGDSAMYLCASSLHASSYEQYFGPGTRLTVT.

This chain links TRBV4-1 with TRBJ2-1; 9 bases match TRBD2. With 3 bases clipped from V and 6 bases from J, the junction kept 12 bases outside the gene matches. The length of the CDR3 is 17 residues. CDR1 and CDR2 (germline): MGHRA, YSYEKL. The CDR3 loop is CASSQAGGGLAINEQFF. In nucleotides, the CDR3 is TGCGCCAGCAGCCAGGCAGGCGGGGGACTAGCTATCAATGAGCAGTTCTTC.

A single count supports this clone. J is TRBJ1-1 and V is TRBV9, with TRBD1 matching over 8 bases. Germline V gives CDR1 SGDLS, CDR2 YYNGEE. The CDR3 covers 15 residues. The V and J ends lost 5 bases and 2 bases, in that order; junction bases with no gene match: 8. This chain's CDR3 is CASRPSGGGNTEAFF. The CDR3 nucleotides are TGTGCCAGCAGGCCCTCAGGGGGCGGAAACACTGAAGCTTTCTTT.

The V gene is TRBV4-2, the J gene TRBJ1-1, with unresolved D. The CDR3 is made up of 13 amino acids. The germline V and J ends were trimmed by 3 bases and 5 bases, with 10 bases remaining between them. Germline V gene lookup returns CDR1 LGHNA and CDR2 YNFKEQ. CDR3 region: CASSQPDKTEAFF. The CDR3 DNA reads TGTGCCAGCAGCCAGCCAGACAAAACTGAAGCTTTCTTT.

In DNA, the CDR3 is TGTGCCAGCAGACGACGGGAGACCGGGGAGCTGTTTTTT. The encoded protein is CASRRRETGELFF. The genes are TRBV7-9 and TRBJ2-2; the D gene is possibly TRBD2 (6 bases). Trimming took 6 bases from V and 5 from J, leaving 10 bases between them. The CDR3 is 13 residues long. Germline V gene sequence: CDR1 SEHNR, CDR2 FQNEAQ (reference sequence).

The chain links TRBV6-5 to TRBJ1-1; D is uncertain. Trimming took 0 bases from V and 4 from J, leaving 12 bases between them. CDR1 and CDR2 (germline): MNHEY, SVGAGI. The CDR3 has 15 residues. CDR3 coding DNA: TGTGCCAGCAGTTACTCGAGGGTTGTGGGCACTGAAGCTTTCTTT. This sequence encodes CASSYSRVVGTEAFF.

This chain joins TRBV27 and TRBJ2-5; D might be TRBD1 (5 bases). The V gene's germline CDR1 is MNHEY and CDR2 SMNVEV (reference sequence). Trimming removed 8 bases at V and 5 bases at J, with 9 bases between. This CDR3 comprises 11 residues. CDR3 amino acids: CASGYRETQYF. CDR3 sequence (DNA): TGTGCCAGCGGCTACAGGGAGACCCAGTACTTC.

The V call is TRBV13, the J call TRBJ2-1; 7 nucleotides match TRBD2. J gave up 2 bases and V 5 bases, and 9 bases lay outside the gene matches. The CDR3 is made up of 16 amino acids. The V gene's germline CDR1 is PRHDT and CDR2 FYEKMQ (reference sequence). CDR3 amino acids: CASSPMWGGTYNEQFF. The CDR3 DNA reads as TGTGCCAGCAGCCCCATGTGGGGGGGAACCTACAATGAGCAGTTCTTC.

The CDR3 coding sequence is TGTGCCAGCAGTGAAACAGCTGAGCAGTACTTC. Translation gives CASSETAEQYF. The chain couples TRBV2 to TRBJ2-7, with D unresolved. Germline assignment: CDR1 SNHLY and CDR2 FYNNEI. Trimming stripped 2 bases from V and 7 bases from J, with 6 bases between. There are 11 residues in the CDR3.

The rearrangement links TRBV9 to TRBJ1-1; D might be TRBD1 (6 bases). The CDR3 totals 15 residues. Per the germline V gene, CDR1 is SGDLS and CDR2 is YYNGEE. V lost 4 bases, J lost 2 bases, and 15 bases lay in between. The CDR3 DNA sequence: TGTGCCAGCAGCATAAGCACGGGGGGCAACACTGAAGCTTTCTTT. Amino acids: CASSISTGGNTEAFF. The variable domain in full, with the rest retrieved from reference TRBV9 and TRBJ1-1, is DSGVTQTPKHLITATGQRVTLRCSPRSGDLSVYWYQQSLDQGLQFLIQYYNGEERAKGNILERFSAQQFPDLHSELNLSSLELGDSALYFCASSISTGGNTEAFFGQGTRLTVV.

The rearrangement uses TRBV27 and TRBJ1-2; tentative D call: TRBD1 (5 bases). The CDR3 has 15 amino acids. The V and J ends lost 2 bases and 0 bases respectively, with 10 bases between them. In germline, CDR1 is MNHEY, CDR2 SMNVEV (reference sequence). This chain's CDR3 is CASSLAQGSNYGYTF. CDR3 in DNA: TGTGCCAGCAGTTTAGCCCAGGGATCTAACTATGGCTACACCTTC.

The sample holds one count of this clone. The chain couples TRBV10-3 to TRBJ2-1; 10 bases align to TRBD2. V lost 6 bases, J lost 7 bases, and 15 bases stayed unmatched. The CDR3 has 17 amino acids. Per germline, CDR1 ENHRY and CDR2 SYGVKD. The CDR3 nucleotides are TGTGCCATCAGCCCCCCCCCGGGAGCGGGAGGGTGGAATGAGCAGTTCTTC. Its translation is CAISPPPGAGGWNEQFF.

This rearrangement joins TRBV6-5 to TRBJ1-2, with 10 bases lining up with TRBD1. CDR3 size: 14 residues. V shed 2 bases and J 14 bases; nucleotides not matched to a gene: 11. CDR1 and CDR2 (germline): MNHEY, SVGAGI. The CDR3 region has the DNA TGTGCCAGCAGTTACGCCTCCGGGACAGGGGCGCGGACCTTC. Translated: CASSYASGTGARTF.

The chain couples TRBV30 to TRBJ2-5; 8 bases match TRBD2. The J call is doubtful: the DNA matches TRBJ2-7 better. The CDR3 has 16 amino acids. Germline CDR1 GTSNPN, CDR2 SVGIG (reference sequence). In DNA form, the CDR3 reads TGTGCCTGGAGACCGTCTTTAGCGGGGAGCACCTACGAGCAGTACTTC. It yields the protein CAWRPSLAGSTYEQYF.

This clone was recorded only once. DNA for the CDR3: TGCGCCAGCAGCCAAGATAGATATAGCAATCAGCCCCAGCATTTT. Its translation is CASSQDRYSNQPQHF. The chain employs TRBV4-3 and TRBJ1-5; D ambiguous. The CDR3 sequence is 15 residues long. Germline V gene sequence: CDR1 LGHNA, CDR2 YSLEER. V was trimmed by 0 bases and J by 0 bases, leaving 6 bases between them.

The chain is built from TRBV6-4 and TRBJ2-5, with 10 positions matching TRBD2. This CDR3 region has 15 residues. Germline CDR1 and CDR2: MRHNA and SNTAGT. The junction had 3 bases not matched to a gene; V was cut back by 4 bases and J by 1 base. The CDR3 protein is CASSVTSGPQETQYF. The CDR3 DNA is TGTGCCAGCAGTGTGACTAGCGGGCCCCAAGAGACCCAGTACTTC.

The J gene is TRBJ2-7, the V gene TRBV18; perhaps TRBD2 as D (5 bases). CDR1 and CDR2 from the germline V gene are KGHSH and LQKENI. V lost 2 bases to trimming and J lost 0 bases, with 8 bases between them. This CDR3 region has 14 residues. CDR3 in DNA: TGTGCCAGCTCACCAAGCGGACCCTCCTACGAGCAGTACTTC. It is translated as CASSPSGPSYEQYF. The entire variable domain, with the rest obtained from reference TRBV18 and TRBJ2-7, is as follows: NAGVMQNPRHLVRRRGQEARLRCSPMKGHSHVYWYRQLPEEGLKFMVYLQKENIIDESGMPKERFSAEFPKEGPSILRIQQVVRGDSAAYFCASSPSGPSYEQYFGPGTRLTVT.

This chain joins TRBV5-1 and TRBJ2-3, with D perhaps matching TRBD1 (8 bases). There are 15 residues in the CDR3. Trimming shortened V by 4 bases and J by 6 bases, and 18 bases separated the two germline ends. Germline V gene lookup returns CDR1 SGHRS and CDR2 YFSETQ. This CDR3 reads CASSPGGQALDTQYF. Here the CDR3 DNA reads TGCGCCAGCAGCCCGGGGGGACAGGCATTGGATACGCAGTATTTT. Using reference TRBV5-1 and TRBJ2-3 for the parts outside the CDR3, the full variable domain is KAGVTQTPRYLIKTRGQQVTLSCSPISGHRSVSWYQQTPGQGLQFLFEYFSETQRNKGNFPGRFSGRQFSNSRSEMNVSTLELGDSALYLCASSPGGQALDTQYFGPGTRLTVL.